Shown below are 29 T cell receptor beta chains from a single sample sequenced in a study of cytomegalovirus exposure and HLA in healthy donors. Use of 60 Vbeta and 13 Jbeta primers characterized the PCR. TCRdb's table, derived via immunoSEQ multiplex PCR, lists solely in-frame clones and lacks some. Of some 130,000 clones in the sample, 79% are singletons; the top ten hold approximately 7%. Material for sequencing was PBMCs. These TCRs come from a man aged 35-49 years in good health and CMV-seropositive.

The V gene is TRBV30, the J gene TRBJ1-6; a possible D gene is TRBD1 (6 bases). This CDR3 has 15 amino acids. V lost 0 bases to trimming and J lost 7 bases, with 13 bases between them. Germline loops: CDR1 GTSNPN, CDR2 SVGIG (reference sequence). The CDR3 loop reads CAWSVPGVGNSPLHF. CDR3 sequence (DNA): TGTGCCTGGAGTGTACCAGGGGTTGGGAATTCACCCCTCCACTTT.

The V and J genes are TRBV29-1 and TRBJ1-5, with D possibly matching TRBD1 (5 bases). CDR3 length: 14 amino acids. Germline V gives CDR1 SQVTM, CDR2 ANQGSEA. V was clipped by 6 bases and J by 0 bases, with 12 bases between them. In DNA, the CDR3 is TGCAGCGTCCGGGGGACTAATAGCAATCAGCCCCAGCATTTT. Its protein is CSVRGTNSNQPQHF.

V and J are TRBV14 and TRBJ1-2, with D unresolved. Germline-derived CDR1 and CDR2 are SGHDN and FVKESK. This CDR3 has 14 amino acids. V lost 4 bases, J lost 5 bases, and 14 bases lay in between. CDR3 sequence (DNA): TGTGCCAGCAGCCTCACCCAGGCACGGTATGGCTACACCTTC. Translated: CASSLTQARYGYTF. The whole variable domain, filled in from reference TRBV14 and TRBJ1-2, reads EAGVTQFPSHSVIEKGQTVTLRCDPISGHDNLYWYRRVMGKEIKFLLHFVKESKQDESGMPNNRFLAERTGGTYSTLKVQPAELEDSGVYFCASSLTQARYGYTFGSGTRLTVV.

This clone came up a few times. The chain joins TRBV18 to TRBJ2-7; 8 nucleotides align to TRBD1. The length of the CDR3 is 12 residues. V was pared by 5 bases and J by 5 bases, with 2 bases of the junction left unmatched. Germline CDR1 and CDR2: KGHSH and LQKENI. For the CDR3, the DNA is TGTGCCAGCTCAACGACAGGGGACGAGCAGTACTTC. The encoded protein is CASSTTGDEQYF.

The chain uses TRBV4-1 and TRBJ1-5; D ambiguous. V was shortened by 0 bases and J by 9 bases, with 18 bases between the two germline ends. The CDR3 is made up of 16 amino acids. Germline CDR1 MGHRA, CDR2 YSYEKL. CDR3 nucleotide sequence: TGCGCCAGCAGCCAAGATCGTTCGGGATCCTCGCGGCCCCAGCATTTT. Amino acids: CASSQDRSGSSRPQHF.

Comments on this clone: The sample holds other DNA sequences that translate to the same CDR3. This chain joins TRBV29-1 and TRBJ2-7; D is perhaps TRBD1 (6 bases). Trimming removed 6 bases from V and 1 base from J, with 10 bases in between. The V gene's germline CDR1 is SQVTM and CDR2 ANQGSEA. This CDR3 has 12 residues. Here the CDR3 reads CSVAGTSYEQYF. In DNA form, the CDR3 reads TGCAGCGTCGCCGGGACATCCTACGAGCAGTACTTC.

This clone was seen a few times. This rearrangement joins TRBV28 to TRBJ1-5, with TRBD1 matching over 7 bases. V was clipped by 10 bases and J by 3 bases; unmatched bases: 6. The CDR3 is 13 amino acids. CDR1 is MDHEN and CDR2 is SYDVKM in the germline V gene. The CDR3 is CAIVDRTNQPQHF. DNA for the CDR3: TGTGCCATCGTGGACAGGACCAATCAGCCCCAGCATTTT.

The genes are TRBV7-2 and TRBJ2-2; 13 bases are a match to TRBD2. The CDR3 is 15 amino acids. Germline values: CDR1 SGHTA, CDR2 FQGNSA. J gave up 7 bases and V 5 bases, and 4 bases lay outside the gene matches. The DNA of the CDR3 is TGTGCCAGCAGCCTTCGACTAGCGGGAGGCGGGGAGCTGTTTTTT. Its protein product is CASSLRLAGGGELFF. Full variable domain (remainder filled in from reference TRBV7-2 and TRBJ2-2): GAGVSQSPSNKVTEKGKDVELRCDPISGHTALYWYRQSLGQGLEFLIYFQGNSAPDKSGLPSDRFSAERTGGSVSTLTIQRTQQEDSAVYLCASSLRLAGGGELFFGEGSRLTVL.

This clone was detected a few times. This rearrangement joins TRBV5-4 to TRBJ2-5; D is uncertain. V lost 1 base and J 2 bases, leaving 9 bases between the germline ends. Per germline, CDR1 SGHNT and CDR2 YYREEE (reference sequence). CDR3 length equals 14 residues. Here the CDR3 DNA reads TGTGCCAGCAGCTTGATGTTCGGGCAAGAGACCCAGTACTTC. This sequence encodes CASSLMFGQETQYF. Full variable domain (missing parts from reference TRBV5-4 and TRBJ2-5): ETGVTQSPTHLIKTRGQQVTLRCSSQSGHNTVSWYQQALGQGPQFIFQYYREEENGRGNFPPRFSGLQFPNYSSELNVNALELDDSALYLCASSLMFGQETQYFGPGTRLLVL.

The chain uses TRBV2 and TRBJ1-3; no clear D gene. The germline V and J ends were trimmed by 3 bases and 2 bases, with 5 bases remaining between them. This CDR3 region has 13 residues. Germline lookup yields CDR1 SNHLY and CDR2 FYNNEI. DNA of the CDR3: TGTGCCAGCAGTGATACAGCTGGAAACACCATATATTTT. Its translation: CASSDTAGNTIYF. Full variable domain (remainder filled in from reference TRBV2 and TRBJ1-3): EPEVTQTPSHQVTQMGQEVILRCVPISNHLYFYWYRQILGQKVEFLVSFYNNEISEKSEIFDDQFSVERPDGSNFTLKIRSTKLEDSAMYFCASSDTAGNTIYFGEGSWLTVV.

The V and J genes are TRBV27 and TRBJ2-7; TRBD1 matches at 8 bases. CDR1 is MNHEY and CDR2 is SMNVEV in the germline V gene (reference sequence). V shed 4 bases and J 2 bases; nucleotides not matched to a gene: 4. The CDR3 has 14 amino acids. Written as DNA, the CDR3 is TGTGCCAGCAGTTACGGGACAGGACCCTACGAGCAGTACTTC. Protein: CASSYGTGPYEQYF.

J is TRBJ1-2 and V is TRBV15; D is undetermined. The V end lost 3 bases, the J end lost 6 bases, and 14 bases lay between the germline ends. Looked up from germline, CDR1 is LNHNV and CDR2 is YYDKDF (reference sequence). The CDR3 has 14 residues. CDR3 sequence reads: CATSSRTTGDGYTF. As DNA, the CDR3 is TGTGCCACCAGCAGTAGAACTACCGGGGATGGCTACACCTTC.

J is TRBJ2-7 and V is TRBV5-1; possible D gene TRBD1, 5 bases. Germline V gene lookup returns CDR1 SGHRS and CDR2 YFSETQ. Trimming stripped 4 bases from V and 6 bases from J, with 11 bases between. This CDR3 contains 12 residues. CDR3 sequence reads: CASSRAGLEQYF. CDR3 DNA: TGCGCCAGCAGCCGAGCAGGGCTCGAGCAGTACTTC.

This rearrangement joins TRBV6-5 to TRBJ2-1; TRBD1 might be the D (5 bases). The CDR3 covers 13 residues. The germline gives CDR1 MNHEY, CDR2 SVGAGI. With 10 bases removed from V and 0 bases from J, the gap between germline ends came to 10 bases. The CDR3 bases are TGTGCCACCAGACAGAGCTCCTACAATGAGCAGTTCTTC. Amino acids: CATRQSSYNEQFF.

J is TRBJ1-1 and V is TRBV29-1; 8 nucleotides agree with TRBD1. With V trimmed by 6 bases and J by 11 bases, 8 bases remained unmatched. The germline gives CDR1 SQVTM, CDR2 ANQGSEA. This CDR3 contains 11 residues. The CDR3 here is CSVSDRVEAFF. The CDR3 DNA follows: TGCAGCGTCTCGGACAGGGTCGAGGCTTTCTTT.

The CDR3 DNA sequence: TGTGCTAGTGGATTAGCGGGAGCAGATACGCAGTATTTT. As protein: CASGLAGADTQYF. V is TRBV12-5 and J is TRBJ2-3; 9 positions agree with TRBD2. V gave up 6 bases and J gave up 4 bases; unmatched junction bases: 2. The CDR3 runs 13 residues. Germline V lookup: CDR1 LGHNT, CDR2 FRNRAP.

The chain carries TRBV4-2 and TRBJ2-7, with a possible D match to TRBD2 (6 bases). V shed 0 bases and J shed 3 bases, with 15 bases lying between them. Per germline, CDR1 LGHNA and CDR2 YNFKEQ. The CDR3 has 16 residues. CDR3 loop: CASSQDGVAEFYEQYF. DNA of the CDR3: TGTGCCAGCAGCCAAGATGGTGTAGCGGAGTTCTACGAGCAGTACTTC.

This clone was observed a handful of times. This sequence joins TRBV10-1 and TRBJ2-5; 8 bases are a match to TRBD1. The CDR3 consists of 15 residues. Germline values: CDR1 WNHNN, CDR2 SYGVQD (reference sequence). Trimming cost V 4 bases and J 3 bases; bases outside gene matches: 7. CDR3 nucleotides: TGCGCCAGCAGTGGGCAGGGGGCTGGCGAAGAGACCCAGTACTTC. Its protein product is CASSGQGAGEETQYF.

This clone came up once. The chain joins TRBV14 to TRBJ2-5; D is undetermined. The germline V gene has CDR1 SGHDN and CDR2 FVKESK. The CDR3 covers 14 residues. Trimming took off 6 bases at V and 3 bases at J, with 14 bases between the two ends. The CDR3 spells CASSFIPGEETQYF. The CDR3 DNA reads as TGTGCCAGCAGTTTCATCCCAGGTGAAGAGACCCAGTACTTC.

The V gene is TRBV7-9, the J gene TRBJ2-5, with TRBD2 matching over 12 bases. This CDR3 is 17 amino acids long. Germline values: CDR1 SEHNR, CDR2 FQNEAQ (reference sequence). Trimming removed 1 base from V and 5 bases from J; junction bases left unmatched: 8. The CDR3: CASSLGASGRAGETQYF. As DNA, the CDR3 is TGTGCCAGCAGCTTAGGAGCTAGCGGGAGGGCCGGGGAGACCCAGTACTTC.

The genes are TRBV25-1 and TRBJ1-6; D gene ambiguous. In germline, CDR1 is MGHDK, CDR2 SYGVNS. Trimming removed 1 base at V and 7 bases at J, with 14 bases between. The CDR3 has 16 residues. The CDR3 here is CASSELSYTENSPLHF. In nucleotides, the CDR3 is TGTGCCAGCAGTGAATTGTCGTATACGGAGAATTCACCCCTCCACTTT.

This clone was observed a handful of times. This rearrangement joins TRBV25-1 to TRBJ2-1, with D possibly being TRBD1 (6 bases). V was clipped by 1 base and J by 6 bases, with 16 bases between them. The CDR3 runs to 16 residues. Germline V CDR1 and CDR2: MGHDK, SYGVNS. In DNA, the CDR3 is TGTGCCAGCAGTGAATTTGAGGGCAGGGGTTCCAATGAGCAGTTCTTC. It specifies CASSEFEGRGSNEQFF.

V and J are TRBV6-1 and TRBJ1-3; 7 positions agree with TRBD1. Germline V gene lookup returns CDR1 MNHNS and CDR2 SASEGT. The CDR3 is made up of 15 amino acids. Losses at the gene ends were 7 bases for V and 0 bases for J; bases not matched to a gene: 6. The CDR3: CASNPGTASGNTIYF. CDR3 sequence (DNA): TGTGCCAGCAATCCAGGGACAGCCTCTGGAAACACCATATATTTT.

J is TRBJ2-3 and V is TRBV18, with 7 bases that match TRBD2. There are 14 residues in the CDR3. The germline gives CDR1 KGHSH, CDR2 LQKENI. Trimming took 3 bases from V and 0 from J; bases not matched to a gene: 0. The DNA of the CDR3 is TGTGCCAGCTCACCTAGCGGGAGCACAGATACGCAGTATTTT. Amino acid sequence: CASSPSGSTDTQYF.

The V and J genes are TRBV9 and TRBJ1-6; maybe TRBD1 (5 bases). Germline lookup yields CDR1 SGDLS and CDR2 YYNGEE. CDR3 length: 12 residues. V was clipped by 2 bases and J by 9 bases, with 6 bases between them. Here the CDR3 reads CASSVGGSPLHF. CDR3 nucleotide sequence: TGTGCCAGCAGCGTGGGGGGTTCACCCCTCCACTTT. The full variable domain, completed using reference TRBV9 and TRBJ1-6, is DSGVTQTPKHLITATGQRVTLRCSPRSGDLSVYWYQQSLDQGLQFLIQYYNGEERAKGNILERFSAQQFPDLHSELNLSSLELGDSALYFCASSVGGSPLHFGNGTRLTVT.

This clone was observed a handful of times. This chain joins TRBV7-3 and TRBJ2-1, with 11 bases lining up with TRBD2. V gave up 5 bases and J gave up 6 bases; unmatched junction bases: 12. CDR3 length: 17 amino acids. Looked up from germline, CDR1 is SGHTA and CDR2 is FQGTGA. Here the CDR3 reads CASSLPSTSGTLNEQFF. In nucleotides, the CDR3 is TGTGCCAGCAGCCTCCCCTCGACTAGCGGGACGCTCAATGAGCAGTTCTTC.

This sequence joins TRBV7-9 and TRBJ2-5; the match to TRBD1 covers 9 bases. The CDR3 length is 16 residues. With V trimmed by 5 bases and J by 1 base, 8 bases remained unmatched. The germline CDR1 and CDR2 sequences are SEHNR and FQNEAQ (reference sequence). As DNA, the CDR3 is TGTGCCAGCAGCCGCGGGGGACAGGGACTCCAAGAGACCCAGTACTTC. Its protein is CASSRGGQGLQETQYF.

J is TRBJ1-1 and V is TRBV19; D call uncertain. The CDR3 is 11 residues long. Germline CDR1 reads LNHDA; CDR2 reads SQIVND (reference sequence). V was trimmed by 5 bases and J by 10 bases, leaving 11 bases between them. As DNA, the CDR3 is TGTGCCAGTAGTGGCGGACTTCGAGCTTTCTTT. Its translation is CASSGGLRAFF.

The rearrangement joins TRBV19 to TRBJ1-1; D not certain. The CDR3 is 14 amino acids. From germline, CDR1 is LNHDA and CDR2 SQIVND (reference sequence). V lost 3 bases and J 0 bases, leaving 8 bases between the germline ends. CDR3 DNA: TGTGCCAGTAGTATTCAACACGTGAACACTGAAGCTTTCTTT. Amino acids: CASSIQHVNTEAFF. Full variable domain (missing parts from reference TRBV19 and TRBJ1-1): DGGITQSPKYLFRKEGQNVTLSCEQNLNHDAMYWYRQDPGQGLRLIYYSQIVNDFQKGDIAEGYSVSREKKESFPLTVTSAQKNPTAFYLCASSIQHVNTEAFFGQGTRLTVV.